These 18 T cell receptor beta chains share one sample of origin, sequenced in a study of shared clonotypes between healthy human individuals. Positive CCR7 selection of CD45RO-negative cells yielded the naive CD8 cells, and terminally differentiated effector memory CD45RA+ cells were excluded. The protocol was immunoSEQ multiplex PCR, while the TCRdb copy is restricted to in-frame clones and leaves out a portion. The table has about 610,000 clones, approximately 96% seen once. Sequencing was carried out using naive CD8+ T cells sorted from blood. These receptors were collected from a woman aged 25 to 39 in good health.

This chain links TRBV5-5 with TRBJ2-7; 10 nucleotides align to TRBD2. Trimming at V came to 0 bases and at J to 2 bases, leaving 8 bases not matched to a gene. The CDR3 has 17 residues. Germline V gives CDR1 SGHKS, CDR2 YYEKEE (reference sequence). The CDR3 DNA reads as TGTGCCAGCAGCTTGGCCGGGAGTCTAGCGGGGGCCTACGAGCAGTACTTC. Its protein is CASSLAGSLAGAYEQYF.

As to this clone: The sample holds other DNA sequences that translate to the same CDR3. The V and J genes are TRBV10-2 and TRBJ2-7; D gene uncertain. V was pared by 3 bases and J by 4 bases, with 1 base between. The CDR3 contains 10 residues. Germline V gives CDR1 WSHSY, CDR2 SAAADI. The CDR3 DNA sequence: TGCGCCAGCAGTGATTACGAGCAGTACTTC. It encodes CASSDYEQYF.

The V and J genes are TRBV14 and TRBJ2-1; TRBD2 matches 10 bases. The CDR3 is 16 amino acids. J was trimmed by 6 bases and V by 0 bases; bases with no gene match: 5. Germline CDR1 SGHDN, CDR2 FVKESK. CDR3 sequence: CASSQESTSGRNEQFF. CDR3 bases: TGTGCCAGCAGCCAAGAATCGACTAGCGGGCGCAATGAGCAGTTCTTC.

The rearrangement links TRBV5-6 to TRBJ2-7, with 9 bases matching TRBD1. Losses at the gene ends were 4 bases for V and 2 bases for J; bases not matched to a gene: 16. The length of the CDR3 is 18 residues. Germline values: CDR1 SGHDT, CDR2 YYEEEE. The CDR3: CASSPRTGVDRYPYEQYF. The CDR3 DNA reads TGTGCCAGCAGCCCAAGGACAGGGGTCGATCGTTATCCCTACGAGCAGTACTTC.

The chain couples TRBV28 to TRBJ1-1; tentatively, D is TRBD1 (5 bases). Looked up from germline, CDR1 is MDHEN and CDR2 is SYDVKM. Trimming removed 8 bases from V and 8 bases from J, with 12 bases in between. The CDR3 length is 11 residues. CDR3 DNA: TGTGCCAGCCTCCGAGGGGTGGAAGCTTTCTTT. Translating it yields CASLRGVEAFF.

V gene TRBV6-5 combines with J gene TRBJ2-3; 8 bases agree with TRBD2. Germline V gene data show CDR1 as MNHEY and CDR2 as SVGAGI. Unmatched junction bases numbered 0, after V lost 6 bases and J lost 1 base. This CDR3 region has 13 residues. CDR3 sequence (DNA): TGTGCCAGCAGGACTAGCGGCACAGATACGCAGTATTTT. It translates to CASRTSGTDTQYF.

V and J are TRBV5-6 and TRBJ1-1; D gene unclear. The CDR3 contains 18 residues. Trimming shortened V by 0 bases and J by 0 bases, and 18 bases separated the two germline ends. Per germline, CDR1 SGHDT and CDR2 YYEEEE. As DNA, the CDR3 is TGTGCCAGCAGCTTGGAGGGTGACGTGACGCTCATGAACACTGAAGCTTTCTTT. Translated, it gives CASSLEGDVTLMNTEAFF.

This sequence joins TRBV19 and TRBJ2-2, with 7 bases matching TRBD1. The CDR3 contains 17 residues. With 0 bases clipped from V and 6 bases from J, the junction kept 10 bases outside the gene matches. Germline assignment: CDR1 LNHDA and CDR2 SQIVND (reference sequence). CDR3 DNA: TGTGCCAGTAGTATAGAAGAGGGGGCTCTTTGGTCCGGGGAGCTGTTTTTT. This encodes CASSIEEGALWSGELFF.

The CDR3 sequence is CASKGREGDQPQHF. The CDR3 region has the DNA TGTGCCAGCAAGGGGAGGGAAGGCGATCAGCCCCAGCATTTT. V is TRBV6-1 and J is TRBJ1-5, with D perhaps TRBD1 (5 bases). CDR1 MNHNS and CDR2 SASEGT come from the germline V gene. Deletions cut 7 bases from V and 5 bases from J, with 15 bases between. This CDR3 has 14 amino acids.

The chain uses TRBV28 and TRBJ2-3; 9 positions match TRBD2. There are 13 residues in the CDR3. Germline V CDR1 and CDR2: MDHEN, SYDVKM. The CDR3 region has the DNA TGTCGTATAGCGGGAGTGGGCACAGATACGCAGTATTTT. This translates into CRIAGVGTDTQYF.

CDR3 loop: CASRLAGDSYEQYF. The CDR3, as DNA: TGTGCCAGCAGACTAGCGGGAGATAGCTACGAGCAGTACTTC. The chain joins TRBV28 to TRBJ2-7; 11 nucleotides line up with TRBD2. Germline CDR1 MDHEN, CDR2 SYDVKM. This CDR3 has 14 residues. V lost 6 bases, J lost 3 bases, and 4 bases stayed unmatched.

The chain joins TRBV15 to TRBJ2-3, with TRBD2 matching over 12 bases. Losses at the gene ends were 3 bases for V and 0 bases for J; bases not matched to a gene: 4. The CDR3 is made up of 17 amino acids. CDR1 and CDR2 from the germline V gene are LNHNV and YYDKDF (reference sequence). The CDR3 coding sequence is TGTGCCACCAGCAGGGCACTAGCGGGAGGCAGCACAGATACGCAGTATTTT. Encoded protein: CATSRALAGGSTDTQYF.

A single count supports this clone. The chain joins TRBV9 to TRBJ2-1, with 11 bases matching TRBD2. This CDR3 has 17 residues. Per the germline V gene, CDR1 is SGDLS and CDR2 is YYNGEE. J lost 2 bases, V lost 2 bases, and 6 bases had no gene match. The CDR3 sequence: CASSVGTSGLTYNEQFF. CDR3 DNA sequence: TGTGCCAGCAGCGTTGGGACTAGCGGCCTTACCTACAATGAGCAGTTCTTC. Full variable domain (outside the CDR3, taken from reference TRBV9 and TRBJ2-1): DSGVTQTPKHLITATGQRVTLRCSPRSGDLSVYWYQQSLDQGLQFLIQYYNGEERAKGNILERFSAQQFPDLHSELNLSSLELGDSALYFCASSVGTSGLTYNEQFFGPGTRLTVL.

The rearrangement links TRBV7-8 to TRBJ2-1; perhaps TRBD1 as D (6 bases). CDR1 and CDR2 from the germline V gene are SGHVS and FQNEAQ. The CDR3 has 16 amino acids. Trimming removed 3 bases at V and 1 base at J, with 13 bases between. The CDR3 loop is CASSFHRTGSYNEQFF. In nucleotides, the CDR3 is TGTGCCAGCAGCTTCCACCGTACAGGGTCCTACAATGAGCAGTTCTTC.

The CDR3 DNA sequence: TGTGCCACCAGCAGAGGTAGGACTAGCGGTAATGAGCAGTTCTTC. Protein sequence: CATSRGRTSGNEQFF. The V call is TRBV15, the J call TRBJ2-1; TRBD2 matches 10 bases. There are 15 residues in the CDR3. Germline CDR1 is LNHNV and CDR2 is YYDKDF (reference sequence). J was trimmed by 7 bases and V by 1 base; bases with no gene match: 4.

Here the CDR3 reads CASSQNEGANTEAFF. The CDR3 DNA reads as TGTGCCAGCAGCCAAAACGAGGGGGCGAACACTGAAGCTTTCTTT. The chain joins TRBV11-2 to TRBJ1-1; 7 positions agree with TRBD1. This CDR3 has 15 residues. The V segment lost 5 bases and the J segment 1 base; nucleotides outside the gene matches: 7. From germline, CDR1 is SGHAT and CDR2 FQNNGV.

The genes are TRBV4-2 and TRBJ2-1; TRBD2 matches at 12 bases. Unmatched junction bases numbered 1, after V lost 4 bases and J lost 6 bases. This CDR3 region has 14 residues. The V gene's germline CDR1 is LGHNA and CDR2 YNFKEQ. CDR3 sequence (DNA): TGTGCCAGCAGCCTACTAGCGGGAGGCAATGAGCAGTTCTTC. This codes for CASSLLAGGNEQFF.

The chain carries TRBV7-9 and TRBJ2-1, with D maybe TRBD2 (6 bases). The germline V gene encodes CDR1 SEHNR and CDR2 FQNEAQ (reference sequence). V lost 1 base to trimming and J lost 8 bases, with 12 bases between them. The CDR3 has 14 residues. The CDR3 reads CASSLVAREHEQFF. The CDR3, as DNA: TGTGCCAGCAGCTTAGTGGCCCGGGAGCATGAGCAGTTCTTC.